This paragraph covers one T cell receptor (beta chain) sequence. The antigen is unknown. The same CDR3 arises from other DNA sequences in this sample as well. The CDR3 consists of 14 residues. V was cut by 6 bases and J by 2 bases, with 11 bases left in between. Germline CDR1 and CDR2: MDHEN and SYDVKM. The data were obtained in a study of shared clonotypes between healthy human individuals. On the study more broadly: Sampling drew on donors who were a couple of women and a few men aged 18 to 49. A donor's plate count was three for CD4 naive and three for CD4 memory; CD8 naive had two and CD8 memory one.

Findings of the study overall: Clonotype sharing levels among donors were expected to vary with sequencing depth.

Assay used: immunoSEQ multiplex PCR; TCRdb lists only in-frame clones, some missing. The data contain millions of clones, approximately 93% of them singletons. Those who donated, Caucasian adults without exception, all lived in Nashville, Tennessee. This sequence joins TRBV28 and TRBJ2-1; tentative D call: TRBD1 (6 bases). The clonotype originates from a man between 18 and 35 years old in good health. Some clones in this sample may be carry-over from other donors' samples. The specimen was naive CD4+ T cells from PBMCs. Subset specified: CD45RA+ positively selected. The CDR3 DNA is TGTGCCAGCAGCAGTGGACAGCCCTACAATGAGCAGTTCTTC. Translating it yields CASSSGQPYNEQFF.